The next 30 T cell receptor beta chains were all read from a single sample in a study of shared clonotypes between healthy human individuals. The table came from immunoSEQ multiplex PCR; TCRdb's copy has only in-frame clones and leaves some out. The sample consists of 2 million to 3 million clones, 90% to 95% of them appearing once. The sequencing sample was made of naive CD4+ T cells from PBMCs. Specified subset: CD45RA+ positively selected. Receptor source: a man between 18 and 29 years old in good health. Some clones in this sample may be carry-over from other donors' samples.

The chain joins TRBV27 to TRBJ2-7; the D gene is possibly TRBD2 (7 bases). Per germline, CDR1 MNHEY and CDR2 SMNVEV (reference sequence). The CDR3 has 15 residues. Trimming shortened V by 6 bases and J by 1 base, and 16 bases separated the two germline ends. CDR3 region: CASSETGRGSYEQYF. The CDR3, as DNA: TGTGCCAGCAGCGAAACAGGGAGGGGATCCTACGAGCAGTACTTC.

The chain employs TRBV7-3 and TRBJ1-2, with D possibly matching TRBD1 (5 bases). Trimming took off 1 base at V and 8 bases at J, with 14 bases between the two ends. This CDR3 is 14 amino acids long. Germline V gene data show CDR1 as SGHTA and CDR2 as FQGTGA. DNA for the CDR3: TGTGCCAGCAGCTTAAGAGGAGGGGTGGAAGGCTACACCTTC. This gives the protein CASSLRGGVEGYTF.

CDR3 nucleotide sequence: TGCGCCAGCAGCCACGCAGGGGTGCGGGAAGAGACCCAGTACTTC. Translation gives CASSHAGVREETQYF. This chain connects TRBV5-1 to TRBJ2-5, with a tentative D call TRBD1 (6 bases). Germline V gives CDR1 SGHRS, CDR2 YFSETQ. Trimming cost V 4 bases and J 3 bases, with 16 bases left between them. The CDR3 loop spans 15 amino acids. The full variable domain, rest sourced from reference TRBV5-1 and TRBJ2-5, is KAGVTQTPRYLIKTRGQQVTLSCSPISGHRSVSWYQQTPGQGLQFLFEYFSETQRNKGNFPGRFSGRQFSNSRSEMNVSTLELGDSALYLCASSHAGVREETQYFGPGTRLLVL.

The V call is TRBV27, the J call TRBJ2-5; D is possibly TRBD1 (6 bases). The CDR3 is 14 amino acids. V was trimmed by 4 bases and J by 2 bases, leaving 11 bases between them. Germline values: CDR1 MNHEY, CDR2 SMNVEV (reference sequence). The DNA for the CDR3 is TGTGCCAGCAGTTCCACACAGGGTCAAGAGACCCAGTACTTC. Protein: CASSSTQGQETQYF.

V is TRBV18 and J is TRBJ2-3; 10 positions agree with TRBD2. The CDR3 sequence is 17 residues long. Germline-derived CDR1 and CDR2 are KGHSH and LQKENI. V lost 0 bases and J lost 3; bases outside the gene matches: 6. The CDR3 DNA sequence: TGTGCCAGCTCACCACCGCAGGGACTAGCGTTGACAGATACGCAGTATTTT. It encodes CASSPPQGLALTDTQYF.

The rearrangement uses TRBV2 and TRBJ2-1, with D possibly being TRBD2 (6 bases). Germline-derived CDR1 and CDR2 are SNHLY and FYNNEI. This CDR3 contains 15 residues. Trimming pared 1 base from V and 6 bases from J, leaving 13 bases between. CDR3 in amino acids: CASSEEGGSGNEQFF. CDR3 bases: TGTGCCAGCAGTGAAGAGGGAGGTTCGGGCAATGAGCAGTTCTTC.

CDR3 nucleotides: TGTGCCAGCAGCTCTTGGACTAGCCAGGGCGGGGAGCTGTTTTTT. Translation: CASSSWTSQGGELFF. This chain links TRBV7-3 with TRBJ2-2; 8 nucleotides align to TRBD2. The CDR3 totals 15 residues. V gave up 4 bases and J gave up 7 bases; unmatched junction bases: 8. Looked up from germline, CDR1 is SGHTA and CDR2 is FQGTGA.

This chain links TRBV5-6 with TRBJ2-1, with 8 bases matching TRBD2. The V gene end was trimmed by 4 bases and the J gene end by 8 bases; junction bases not matched to a gene: 14. Germline values: CDR1 SGHDT, CDR2 YYEEEE. The CDR3 extends over 16 amino acids. The CDR3 DNA follows: TGTGCCAGCAGCCTGGGCGGACTAGCCTACTCGCATGAGCAGTTCTTC. This translates into CASSLGGLAYSHEQFF.

This clone has just one count. The same CDR3 arises from other DNA sequences in this sample as well. The J gene is TRBJ2-1, the V gene TRBV5-1, with 8 bases that match TRBD2. CDR3 length: 15 residues. Trimming took 4 bases from V and 2 from J; bases not matched to a gene: 5. Germline assignment: CDR1 SGHRS and CDR2 YFSETQ. The CDR3 spells CASSLGLATYNEQFF. CDR3 nucleotide sequence: TGCGCCAGCAGCCTCGGACTAGCTACCTACAATGAGCAGTTCTTC.

V usage is TRBV7-2 and J usage is TRBJ1-1; 8 bases align to TRBD1. Germline lookup yields CDR1 SGHTA and CDR2 FQGNSA. J gave up 0 bases and V 5 bases, and 2 bases lay outside the gene matches. The CDR3 loop spans 14 amino acids. As DNA, the CDR3 is TGTGCCAGCAGCCTCAGGGGGCTGAACACTGAAGCTTTCTTT. Its translation is CASSLRGLNTEAFF.

The rearrangement joins TRBV4-1 to TRBJ1-6, with 10 bases matching TRBD1. The CDR3 loop spans 15 amino acids. After removal of 7 bases from V and 10 bases from J, the junction contained 10 bases not matched to a gene. Germline V CDR1 and CDR2: MGHRA, YSYEKL. As DNA, the CDR3 is TGCGCCAGCACTCTAGGGACAGGGGATTTCTCACCCCTCCACTTT. Protein sequence: CASTLGTGDFSPLHF.

The chain is built from TRBV1 and TRBJ2-2; TRBD2, the table's D call, lacks a check against the DNA. TRBV1 is a recognized pseudogene. This CDR3 comprises 18 residues. Written as DNA, the CDR3 is TGCACCAGCAGCCAGCAAAAGGAGGCGGGATCTCGGACCGGGGAGCTGTTTTTT. It encodes CTSSQQKEAGSRTGELFF.

The chain has TRBV5-4 and TRBJ2-2, with unresolved D. The CDR3 runs to 13 residues. Germline CDR1 is SGHNT and CDR2 is YYREEE (reference sequence). The V end lost 2 bases, the J end lost 4 bases, and 6 bases lay between the germline ends. CDR3 sequence (DNA): TGTGCCAGCAGCTTCTGGTTCACCGGGGAGCTGTTTTTT. It translates to CASSFWFTGELFF.

This clone was picked up a small number of times. The chain uses TRBV7-6 and TRBJ1-2; no reliable D call. Looked up from germline, CDR1 is SGHVS and CDR2 is FNYEAQ. V dropped 3 bases and J dropped 7 bases, with 18 bases sitting between them. The CDR3 extends over 15 amino acids. CDR3 in amino acids: CASSFGSTLATGYTF. In nucleotides, the CDR3 is TGTGCCAGCAGCTTTGGGTCGACCCTCGCAACTGGCTACACCTTC.

The CDR3 DNA follows: TGTGCCAGTCAAAGGACAGGGGTCTCTGGGGCCAACGTCCTGACTTTC. As protein: CASQRTGVSGANVLTF. The V gene is TRBV27, the J gene TRBJ2-6; 9 bases agree with TRBD1. With 9 bases clipped from V and 0 bases from J, the junction kept 6 bases outside the gene matches. The CDR3 extends over 16 amino acids. Germline V lookup: CDR1 MNHEY, CDR2 SMNVEV (reference sequence). The full variable domain, in which reference TRBV27 and TRBJ2-6 provide the parts outside the CDR3, is EAQVTQNPRYLITVTGKKLTVTCSQNMNHEYMSWYRQDPGLGLRQIYYSMNVEVTDKGDVPEGYKVSRKEKRNFPLILESPSPNQTSLYFCASQRTGVSGANVLTFGAGSRLTVL.

The rearrangement uses TRBV6-5 and TRBJ1-1; weak D call: TRBD1 (5 bases). The length of the CDR3 is 12 residues. V lost 7 bases and J lost 7, with 13 bases in between. Per germline, CDR1 MNHEY and CDR2 SVGAGI. CDR3 sequence: CASNYRDGEAFF. CDR3 nucleotide sequence: TGTGCCAGCAACTATCGGGACGGTGAAGCTTTCTTT.

Concerning this clone: The identical CDR3 is also encoded by other nucleotide sequences in the sample. The genes are TRBV28 and TRBJ1-5; 7 bases match TRBD1. CDR3 length: 12 amino acids. With V trimmed by 8 bases and J by 7 bases, 5 bases remained unmatched. CDR1 is MDHEN and CDR2 is SYDVKM in the germline V gene. CDR3 sequence reads: CASRTGGQPQHF. DNA for the CDR3: TGTGCCAGCCGGACAGGCGGACAGCCCCAGCATTTT.

V gene TRBV7-3 combines with J gene TRBJ1-1; D is perhaps TRBD1 (5 bases). CDR3 size: 14 residues. CDR1 is SGHTA and CDR2 is FQGTGA in the germline V gene. The V gene lost 5 bases and the J gene lost 4 bases, with 14 bases spanning the gap. The CDR3 spells CASSATGGGTEAFF. In DNA form, the CDR3 reads TGTGCCAGCAGCGCCACGGGGGGTGGCACTGAAGCTTTCTTT.

The chain uses TRBV6-1 and TRBJ2-5; weak D call: TRBD1 (6 bases). Germline CDR1 and CDR2: MNHNS and SASEGT. CDR3 length: 15 amino acids. Trimming pared 7 bases from V and 5 bases from J, leaving 20 bases between. Here the CDR3 reads CASTLPQGWGETQYF. CDR3 sequence (DNA): TGTGCCAGCACTCTACCTCAGGGGTGGGGGGAGACCCAGTACTTC.

The rearrangement joins TRBV18 to TRBJ1-3; no definite D call. V was trimmed by 1 base and J by 0 bases, leaving 19 bases between them. CDR1 is KGHSH and CDR2 is LQKENI in the germline V gene. CDR3 length: 19 amino acids. CDR3 in amino acids: CASSPRQPHQASSGNTIYF. DNA for the CDR3: TGTGCCAGCTCACCACGGCAGCCCCACCAGGCATCCTCTGGAAACACCATATATTTT.

The chain joins TRBV6-5 to TRBJ1-2; D call uncertain. V dropped 3 bases and J dropped 5 bases, with 16 bases sitting between them. CDR3 size: 15 residues. The germline V gene encodes CDR1 MNHEY and CDR2 SVGAGI. As DNA, the CDR3 is TGTGCCAGCAGTTATTCGGGGTCGGCTGGATATGGCTACACCTTC. Translated: CASSYSGSAGYGYTF.

V usage is TRBV5-3 and J usage is TRBJ2-7; D is undetermined. TRBV5-3 is an open reading frame, and its role is uncertain. The germline V and J ends were trimmed by 0 bases and 2 bases, with 3 bases remaining between them. The CDR3 contains 12 residues. The CDR3 coding sequence is TGTGCCAGAAGCTTGGGAGCCTACGAGCAGTACTTC. It translates to CARSLGAYEQYF.

The rearrangement joins TRBV2 to TRBJ2-5; 8 positions agree with TRBD2. Per the germline V gene, CDR1 is SNHLY and CDR2 is FYNNEI. The junction had 6 bases not matched to a gene; V was cut back by 6 bases and J by 0 bases. The CDR3 is made up of 15 amino acids. For the CDR3, the DNA is TGTGCCAGCAGCTATAGCGGGATATACCAAGAGACCCAGTACTTC. Amino acids: CASSYSGIYQETQYF. The full variable domain, completed using reference TRBV2 and TRBJ2-5, is EPEVTQTPSHQVTQMGQEVILRCVPISNHLYFYWYRQILGQKVEFLVSFYNNEISEKSEIFDDQFSVERPDGSNFTLKIRSTKLEDSAMYFCASSYSGIYQETQYFGPGTRLLVL.

The count of this clone is one. The gene calls are TRBV5-5 and TRBJ1-2; no clear D gene. V was shortened by 2 bases and J by 8 bases, with 19 bases between the two germline ends. Germline CDR1 reads SGHKS; CDR2 reads YYEKEE (reference sequence). The CDR3 sequence is 15 residues long. The CDR3 DNA follows: TGTGCCAGCAGCTTTAACCCGAGTCTATCGGGAGGCTACACCTTC. Translation: CASSFNPSLSGGYTF.

The genes are TRBV27 and TRBJ1-1; tentatively, D is TRBD1 (6 bases). V shed 7 bases and J shed 1 base, with 10 bases lying between them. The CDR3 has 13 amino acids. Germline values: CDR1 MNHEY, CDR2 SMNVEV (reference sequence). The chain's CDR3 is CASKLQGNTEAFF. CDR3 bases: TGTGCCAGCAAGCTACAGGGGAACACTGAAGCTTTCTTT.

The chain uses TRBV5-1 and TRBJ2-3; TRBD1 agrees at 10 bases. The V gene's germline CDR1 is SGHRS and CDR2 YFSETQ. The trim removed 4 bases at V and 0 bases at J, leaving 5 bases unmatched. The CDR3 extends over 16 amino acids. The CDR3 bases are TGCGCCAGCAGCAACCGGACAGGGGGGAGCACAGATACGCAGTATTTT. Amino acids: CASSNRTGGSTDTQYF.

This chain connects TRBV5-4 to TRBJ2-7; D possibly corresponds to TRBD2 (6 bases). Per germline, CDR1 SGHNT and CDR2 YYREEE (reference sequence). The V end lost 4 bases, the J end lost 9 bases, and 20 bases lay between the germline ends. The CDR3 has 14 residues. The CDR3 coding sequence is TGTGCCAGCAGCACAACTGGGACTGAAGTCGGGCAGTACTTC. As protein: CASSTTGTEVGQYF.

The CDR3 region is CASSIMTAAAAFF. The CDR3 DNA sequence: TGTGCCAGCAGCATAATGACCGCGGCGGCAGCTTTCTTT. The V gene is TRBV7-3, the J gene TRBJ1-1; D ambiguous. V lost 5 bases, J lost 10 bases, and 17 bases lay in between. The CDR3 is 13 amino acids. CDR1 and CDR2 (germline): SGHTA, FQGTGA.

V and J are TRBV19 and TRBJ2-5, with TRBD2 matching over 7 bases. Losses at the gene ends were 5 bases for V and 2 bases for J; bases not matched to a gene: 5. Germline loops: CDR1 LNHDA, CDR2 SQIVND (reference sequence). The CDR3 consists of 14 residues. DNA of the CDR3: TGTGCCAGTAGTCAAGCGGGACCACAAGAGACCCAGTACTTC. Translated, it gives CASSQAGPQETQYF.

The chain combines TRBV29-1 with TRBJ1-1; D call uncertain. This CDR3 spans 14 amino acids. Per germline, CDR1 SQVTM and CDR2 ANQGSEA. V was shortened by 6 bases and J by 0 bases, with 14 bases between the two germline ends. The CDR3 here is CSVASEPMNTEAFF. The CDR3 DNA follows: TGCAGCGTAGCCTCGGAACCTATGAACACTGAAGCTTTCTTT.